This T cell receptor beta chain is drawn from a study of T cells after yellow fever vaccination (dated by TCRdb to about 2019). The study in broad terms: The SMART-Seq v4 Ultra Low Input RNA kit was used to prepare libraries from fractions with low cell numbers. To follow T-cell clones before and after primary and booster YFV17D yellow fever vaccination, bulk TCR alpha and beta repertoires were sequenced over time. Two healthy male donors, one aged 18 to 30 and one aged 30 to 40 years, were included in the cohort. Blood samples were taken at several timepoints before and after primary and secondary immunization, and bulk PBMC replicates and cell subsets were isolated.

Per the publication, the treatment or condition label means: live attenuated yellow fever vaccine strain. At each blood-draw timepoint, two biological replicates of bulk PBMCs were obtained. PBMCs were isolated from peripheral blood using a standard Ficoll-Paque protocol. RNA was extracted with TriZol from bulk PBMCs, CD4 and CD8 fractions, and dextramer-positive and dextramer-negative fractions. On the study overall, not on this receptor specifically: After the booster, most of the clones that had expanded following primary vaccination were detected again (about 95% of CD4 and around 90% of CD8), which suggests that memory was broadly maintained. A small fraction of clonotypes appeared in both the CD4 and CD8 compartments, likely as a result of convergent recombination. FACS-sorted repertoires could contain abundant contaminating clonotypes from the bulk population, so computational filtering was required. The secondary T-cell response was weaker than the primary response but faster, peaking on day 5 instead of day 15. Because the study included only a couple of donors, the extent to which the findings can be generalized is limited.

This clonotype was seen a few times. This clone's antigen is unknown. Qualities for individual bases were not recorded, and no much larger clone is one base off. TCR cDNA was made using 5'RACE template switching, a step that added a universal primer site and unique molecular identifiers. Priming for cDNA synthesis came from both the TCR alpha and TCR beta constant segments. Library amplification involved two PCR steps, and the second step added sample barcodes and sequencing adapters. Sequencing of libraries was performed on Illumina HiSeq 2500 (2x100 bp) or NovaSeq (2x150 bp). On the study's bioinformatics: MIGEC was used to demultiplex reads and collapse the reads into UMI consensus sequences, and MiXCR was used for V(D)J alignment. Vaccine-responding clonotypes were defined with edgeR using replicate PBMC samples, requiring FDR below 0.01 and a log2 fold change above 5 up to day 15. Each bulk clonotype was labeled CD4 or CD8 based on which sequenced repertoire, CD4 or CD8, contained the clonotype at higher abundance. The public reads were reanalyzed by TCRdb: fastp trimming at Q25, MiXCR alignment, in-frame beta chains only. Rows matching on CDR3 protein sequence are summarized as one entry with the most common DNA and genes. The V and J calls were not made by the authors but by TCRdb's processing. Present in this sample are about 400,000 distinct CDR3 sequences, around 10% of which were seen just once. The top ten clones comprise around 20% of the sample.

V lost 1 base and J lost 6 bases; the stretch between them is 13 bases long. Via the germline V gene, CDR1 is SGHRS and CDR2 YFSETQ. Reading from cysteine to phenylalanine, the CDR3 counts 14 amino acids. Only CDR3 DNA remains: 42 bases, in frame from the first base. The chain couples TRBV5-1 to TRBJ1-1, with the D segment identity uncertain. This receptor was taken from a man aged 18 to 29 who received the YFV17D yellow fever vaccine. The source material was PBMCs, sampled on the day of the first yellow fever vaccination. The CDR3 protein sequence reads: CASSLLAAGPEAFF. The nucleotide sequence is TGCGCCAGCAGCTTGCTTGCGGCGGGCCCTGAAGCTTTCTTT.